Listed below are T cell receptor beta chains from one sample, sequenced in a study of somatic mutations in cytotoxic T cells in rheumatoid arthritis. Produced via immunoSEQ multiplex PCR; TCRdb's table is partial and in-frame only. Counted here are tens of thousands of clones, more than 80% occurring once; the ten biggest clones make up less than 4%. The sequencing input was CD8+ T cells sorted from blood. The source of these receptors is an adult with rheumatoid arthritis. Both conserved end residues are trimmed from each CDR3. The order of the fields is V gene, J gene, CDR3 protein.

V gene: TRBV4-1; J gene: TRBJ1-2; CDR3 protein: ASSQDDSNYGYT
V gene: TRBV6-5; J gene: TRBJ2-7; CDR3 protein: ASSYAGTVSYEQY
V gene: TRBV7-8; J gene: TRBJ1-4; CDR3 protein: ASSSGASNEKLF
V gene: TRBV29-1; J gene: TRBJ1-2; CDR3 protein: SVGGQGVEGYT
V gene: TRBV27; J gene: TRBJ2-3; CDR3 protein: ASSTGSTDTQY
V gene: TRBV6-1; J gene: TRBJ2-7; CDR3 protein: ASSEGLAHEQY
V gene: TRBV9; J gene: TRBJ2-1; CDR3 protein: ASSVSASGVSSYNEQF
V gene: TRBV6-1; J gene: TRBJ2-7; CDR3 protein: ASSWRQGIHEQY
V gene: TRBV13; J gene: TRBJ2-2; CDR3 protein: ASSLSMGTRGELF
V gene: TRBV27; J gene: TRBJ1-1; CDR3 protein: ASSRRLGEAF
V gene: TRBV15; J gene: TRBJ2-3; CDR3 protein: ATSRFDRTTPDTQY
V gene: TRBV5-6; J gene: TRBJ2-2; CDR3 protein: ASSLYSAGELF
V gene: TRBV19; J gene: TRBJ1-6; CDR3 protein: ASSIGGQPTNSPLH
V gene: TRBV5-1; J gene: TRBJ1-1; CDR3 protein: ASMRDLNTEAF
V gene: TRBV13; J gene: TRBJ1-2; CDR3 protein: ASSLQGHGYT
V gene: TRBV19; J gene: TRBJ1-2; CDR3 protein: ASSIPGGGYT
V gene: TRBV4-2; J gene: TRBJ2-7; CDR3 protein: ASSHPPGGATYEQY
V gene: TRBV19; J gene: TRBJ2-7; CDR3 protein: ASSISDSYEQY
V gene: TRBV27; J gene: TRBJ2-7; CDR3 protein: ASSLSGAGGIPFHEQY
V gene: TRBV5-6; J gene: TRBJ2-5; CDR3 protein: ASSPPTNQETQY
V gene: TRBV5-1; J gene: TRBJ2-5; CDR3 protein: ASSLGDHQETQY
V gene: TRBV7-9; J gene: TRBJ2-7; CDR3 protein: ASSPVGATYEQY
V gene: TRBV12-2; J gene: TRBJ2-1; CDR3 protein: ASKGGYNEQF
V gene: TRBV7-8; J gene: TRBJ1-1; CDR3 protein: ASIKDDESNTEAF
V gene: TRBV7-9; J gene: TRBJ1-4; CDR3 protein: ASSWTGTGGGNEKLF
V gene: TRBV27; J gene: TRBJ1-1; CDR3 protein: ASSFLGDSANTEAF
V gene: TRBV2; J gene: TRBJ1-1; CDR3 protein: ASSTAAGTEAF
V gene: TRBV15; J gene: TRBJ1-2; CDR3 protein: ATSLYRFNGYT
V gene: TRBV27; J gene: TRBJ1-5; CDR3 protein: ASSLRQGNQPQH
V gene: TRBV6-5; J gene: TRBJ1-1; CDR3 protein: ASSYPRGGENTEAF
V gene: TRBV6-5; J gene: TRBJ1-1; CDR3 protein: ASSYAGRGTEAF